What follows describes a single TCR beta chain. This clone has only one observation. The antigen this receptor binds is unknown. No base quality information exists; no much larger clone differs at one position. The sample belongs to a study of Ad26.COV2.S vaccination and SARS-CoV-2 variants (dated by TCRdb to the early 2020s). About the full investigation: Vaccine-arm donors came from COV1001, a multicentre, randomized, double-blind, placebo-controlled phase I-IIa trial of Ad26.COV2.S in healthy adults. Ad26.COV2.S was given intramuscularly at 5x10^10 or 1x10^11 viral particles, as a single shot or as two shots 56 days apart. A total of some 30 samples were included in the TCR-sequenced set, comprising approximately 20 Ad26.COV2.S vaccine recipients, 5 placebo recipients and 8 SARS-CoV-2 convalescent individuals. TCRbeta repertoire sequencing was used to assess the specificity and breadth of SARS-CoV-2-reactive T cell receptors after Ad26.COV2.S vaccination. Trial participants were randomized into five groups of five, in which low-dose or high-dose Ad26.COV2.S was given once or twice, or placebo was given on both occasions. Investigators remained blinded to trial group allocation during experiments and outcome assessment.

The immunoSEQ Assay was the method used to sequence TCRbeta CDR3 regions. After extraction, genomic DNA underwent amplification by bias-controlled multiplex PCR, followed by high-throughput sequencing. For the original study's pipeline: To quantify the absolute abundance of every unique TCRbeta CDR3 region, sequences were collapsed and filtered. T cell fraction was estimated by normalization of TCRbeta template counts to usable DNA, with usable DNA being measured through amplification of reference genes present in all nucleated cells. Repertoire TCRs were annotated as SARS-CoV-2-specific when V gene, CDR3 amino acid sequence and J gene were exactly matched to a known reactive TCR set. The reference SARS-CoV-2 TCR set came from MIRA and was filtered for enrichment in COVID-19-positive ImmuneCODE repertoires, removing public or cross-reactive TCRs. Using the MIRA antigens, annotated TCRs were further analysed by specific ORF or by position within an ORF. Depth was the summed frequency of annotated unique rearrangements, while breadth was defined as annotated unique rearrangements over total unique productive rearrangements. TCR breadth was compared between groups using two-sided Wilcoxon rank-sum tests. TCRdb took over this immuneACCESS table, retaining in-frame rearrangements with V and J assigned. Such tables are incomplete; in checked studies, under half of the missing clones stem from an unresolved V gene, and the remainder is unexplained. The V and J calls and clone size come from that table; D and trimming were worked out from the DNA. The sample records 350,000 to 450,000 clones, 83% of which are singletons. Roughly 7.4% of the sample goes to the ten largest clones.

The treatment or condition label for this specimen denotes: some 20 received Ad26.COV2.S at low or high dose, single or two shots; about 5 received placebo; per-sample allocation not given. For vaccine and placebo recipients, repertoires were sequenced using samples collected on day 63 after the first injection. In Cohort 1b, roughly 25 adults aged 18-55 years were enrolled at a single site in Boston, USA, between 29 July and 7 August 2020. Ad26.COV2.S was a replication-incompetent adenovirus type 26 vector expressing a prefusion-stabilized SARS-CoV-2 spike protein from the original Wuhan strain. Findings and caveats that apply to the study as a whole: Vaccine and placebo recipients had similar non-spike TCR breadth, a finding consistent with the vaccine containing only spike. After vaccination, substantial breadth of spike-specific CD8+ and CD4+ T cell responses was reported. The authors noted that the TCR breadth and depth analyses may have underestimated total T cell responses. Ad26.COV2.S recipients had higher spike-specific TCR breadth than placebo recipients (P = 0.0014). The study lacked the statistical power to compare responses across vaccine doses or regimens.

Sequencing used peripheral blood, obtained in a trial of Ad26.COV2.S vaccine versus placebo. This clonotype originated in a person between 18 and 60 years old who received the Ad26.COV2.S COVID-19 vaccine or a placebo.

The CDR3 region: CAWSSTAGANYGYTF. The DNA is as follows: TGTGCCTGGAGCTCGACAGCAGGGGCCAACTATGGCTACACCTTC. The sequence links TRBV30 to TRBJ1-2; the D region possibly corresponds to TRBD1 (6 bases align). The germline V gene (reference sequence) specifies GTSNPN as CDR1 and SVGIG as CDR2. CDR3 length: 15 amino acids, cysteine to phenylalanine. The sequence is cut down to CDR3 DNA, 45 bases in frame from base 1. Trimming at the junction amounts to 3 bases on V and 2 bases on J, and the germline ends lie 16 bases apart.